At least ten counts were recorded for the clone carrying this T cell receptor (beta chain). The entry originates in a study of T cells in Graves' hyperthyroidism and ophthalmopathy. Patients between 18 and 65 years old had hyperthyroidism, newly diagnosed and lasting under 2 months. CDR3 length equals 18 residues. Trimming shortened V by 5 bases and J by 2 bases, and 22 bases separated the two germline ends. Germline V lookup: CDR1 SNHLY, CDR2 FYNNEI. Amplified regions were TCR beta CDR3 sequences from RNA transcripts. First-round RT-PCR of the TCR CDR3 relied on the HTBI primer set. MiXCR, run by TCRdb on the multiplex PCR reads, gives a single entry per CDR3 protein. The sample has more than 300,000 distinct CDR3 sequences, about 15% seen once; the top ten hold roughly 35%.

Specimen: blood. This receptor was identified in a woman in her twenties or thirties with Graves' hyperthyroidism that later progressed to Graves' ophthalmopathy. The chain is built from TRBV2 and TRBJ1-5, with a weak D call TRBD1 (5 bases). CDR3 DNA sequence: TGTGCCAGCAGTACGTCATCGGACAACCCCCGGGGCAATCAGCCCCAGCATTTT. Its translation: CASSTSSDNPRGNQPQHF.